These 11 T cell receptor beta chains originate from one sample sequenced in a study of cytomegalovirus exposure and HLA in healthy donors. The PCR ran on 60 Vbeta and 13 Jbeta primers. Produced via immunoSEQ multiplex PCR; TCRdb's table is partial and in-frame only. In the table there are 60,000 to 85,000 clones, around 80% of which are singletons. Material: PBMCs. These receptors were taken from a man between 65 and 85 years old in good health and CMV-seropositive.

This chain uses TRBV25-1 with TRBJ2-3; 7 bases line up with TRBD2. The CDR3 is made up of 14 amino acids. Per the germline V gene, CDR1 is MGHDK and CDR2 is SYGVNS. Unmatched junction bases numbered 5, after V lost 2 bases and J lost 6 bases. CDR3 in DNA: TGTGCCAGCAGTGAAGCGGGAGTTGACGATACGCAGTATTTT. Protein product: CASSEAGVDDTQYF.

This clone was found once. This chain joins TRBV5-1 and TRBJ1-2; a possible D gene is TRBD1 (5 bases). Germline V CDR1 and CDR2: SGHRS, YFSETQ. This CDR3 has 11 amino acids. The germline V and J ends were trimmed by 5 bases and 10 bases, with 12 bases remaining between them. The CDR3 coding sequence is TGCGCCAGCAGGGGGGAGGGCAACTACACCTTC. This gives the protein CASRGEGNYTF.

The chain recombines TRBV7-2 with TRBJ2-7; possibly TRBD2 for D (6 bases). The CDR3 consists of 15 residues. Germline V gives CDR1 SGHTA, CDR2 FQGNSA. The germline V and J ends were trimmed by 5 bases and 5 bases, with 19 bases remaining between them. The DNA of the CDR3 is TGTGCCAGCAGCCTGCGGGGAACTGGGACCCACGAGCAGTACTTC. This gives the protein CASSLRGTGTHEQYF.

The CDR3 reads CASSQDPPGGRAGDTQYF. Written as DNA, the CDR3 is TGCGCCAGCAGCCAAGATCCCCCCGGAGGGAGGGCCGGGGATACGCAGTATTTT. This chain uses TRBV4-1 with TRBJ2-3; 7 bases are a match to TRBD2. V was pared by 0 bases and J by 6 bases, with 15 bases of the junction left unmatched. The CDR3 totals 18 residues. Germline lookup yields CDR1 MGHRA and CDR2 YSYEKL.

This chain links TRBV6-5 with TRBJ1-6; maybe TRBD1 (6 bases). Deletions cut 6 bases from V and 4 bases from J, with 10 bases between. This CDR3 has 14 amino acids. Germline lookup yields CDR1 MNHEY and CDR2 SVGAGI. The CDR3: CASSRQVYNSPLHF. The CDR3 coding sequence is TGTGCCAGCAGCAGACAGGTGTATAATTCACCCCTCCACTTT.

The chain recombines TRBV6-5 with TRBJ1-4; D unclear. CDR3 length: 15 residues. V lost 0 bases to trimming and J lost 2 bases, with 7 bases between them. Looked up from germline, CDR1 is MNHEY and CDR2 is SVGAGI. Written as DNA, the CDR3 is TGTGCCAGCAGTTACTCGGTGGCTACTAATGAAAAACTGTTTTTT. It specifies CASSYSVATNEKLFF.

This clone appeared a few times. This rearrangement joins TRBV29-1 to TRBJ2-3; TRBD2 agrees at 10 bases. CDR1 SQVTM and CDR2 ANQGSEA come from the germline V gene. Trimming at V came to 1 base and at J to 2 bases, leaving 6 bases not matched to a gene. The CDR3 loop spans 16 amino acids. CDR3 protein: CSVEAGTSELTDTQYF. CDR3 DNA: TGCAGCGTTGAAGCCGGGACTAGCGAACTCACAGATACGCAGTATTTT.

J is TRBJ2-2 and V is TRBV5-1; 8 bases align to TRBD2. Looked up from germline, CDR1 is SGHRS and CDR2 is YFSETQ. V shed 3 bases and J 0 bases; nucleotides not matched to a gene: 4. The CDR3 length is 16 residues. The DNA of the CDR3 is TGCGCCAGCAGCTACTCGGGACTAGCGAACACCGGGGAGCTGTTTTTT. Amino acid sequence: CASSYSGLANTGELFF. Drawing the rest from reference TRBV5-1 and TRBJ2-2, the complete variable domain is KAGVTQTPRYLIKTRGQQVTLSCSPISGHRSVSWYQQTPGQGLQFLFEYFSETQRNKGNFPGRFSGRQFSNSRSEMNVSTLELGDSALYLCASSYSGLANTGELFFGEGSRLTVL.

CDR3 nucleotides: TGCAGCGCTGGGACTAGCGGTTACAATGAGCAGTTCTTC. Protein: CSAGTSGYNEQFF. The chain uses TRBV29-1 and TRBJ2-1; 11 positions agree with TRBD2. CDR1 is SQVTM, CDR2 ANQGSEA, per germline. This CDR3 has 13 residues. V shed 7 bases and J 4 bases; nucleotides not matched to a gene: 3.

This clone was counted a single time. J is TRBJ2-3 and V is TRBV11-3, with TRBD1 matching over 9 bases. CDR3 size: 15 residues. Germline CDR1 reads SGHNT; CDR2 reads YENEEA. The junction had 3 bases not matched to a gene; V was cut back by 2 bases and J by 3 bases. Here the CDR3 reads CASSLSGTGTDTQYF. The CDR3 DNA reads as TGTGCCAGCAGCTTATCCGGGACAGGGACAGATACGCAGTATTTT.

The CDR3 reads CASSPRGEFPDTQYF. CDR3 nucleotides: TGTGCCAGCAGTCCACGGGGGGAGTTTCCAGATACGCAGTATTTT. The V call is TRBV28, the J call TRBJ2-3, with TRBD2 identical over 7 bases. Unmatched junction bases numbered 9, after V lost 5 bases and J lost 4 bases. Germline CDR1 MDHEN, CDR2 SYDVKM. The CDR3 sequence is 15 residues long.